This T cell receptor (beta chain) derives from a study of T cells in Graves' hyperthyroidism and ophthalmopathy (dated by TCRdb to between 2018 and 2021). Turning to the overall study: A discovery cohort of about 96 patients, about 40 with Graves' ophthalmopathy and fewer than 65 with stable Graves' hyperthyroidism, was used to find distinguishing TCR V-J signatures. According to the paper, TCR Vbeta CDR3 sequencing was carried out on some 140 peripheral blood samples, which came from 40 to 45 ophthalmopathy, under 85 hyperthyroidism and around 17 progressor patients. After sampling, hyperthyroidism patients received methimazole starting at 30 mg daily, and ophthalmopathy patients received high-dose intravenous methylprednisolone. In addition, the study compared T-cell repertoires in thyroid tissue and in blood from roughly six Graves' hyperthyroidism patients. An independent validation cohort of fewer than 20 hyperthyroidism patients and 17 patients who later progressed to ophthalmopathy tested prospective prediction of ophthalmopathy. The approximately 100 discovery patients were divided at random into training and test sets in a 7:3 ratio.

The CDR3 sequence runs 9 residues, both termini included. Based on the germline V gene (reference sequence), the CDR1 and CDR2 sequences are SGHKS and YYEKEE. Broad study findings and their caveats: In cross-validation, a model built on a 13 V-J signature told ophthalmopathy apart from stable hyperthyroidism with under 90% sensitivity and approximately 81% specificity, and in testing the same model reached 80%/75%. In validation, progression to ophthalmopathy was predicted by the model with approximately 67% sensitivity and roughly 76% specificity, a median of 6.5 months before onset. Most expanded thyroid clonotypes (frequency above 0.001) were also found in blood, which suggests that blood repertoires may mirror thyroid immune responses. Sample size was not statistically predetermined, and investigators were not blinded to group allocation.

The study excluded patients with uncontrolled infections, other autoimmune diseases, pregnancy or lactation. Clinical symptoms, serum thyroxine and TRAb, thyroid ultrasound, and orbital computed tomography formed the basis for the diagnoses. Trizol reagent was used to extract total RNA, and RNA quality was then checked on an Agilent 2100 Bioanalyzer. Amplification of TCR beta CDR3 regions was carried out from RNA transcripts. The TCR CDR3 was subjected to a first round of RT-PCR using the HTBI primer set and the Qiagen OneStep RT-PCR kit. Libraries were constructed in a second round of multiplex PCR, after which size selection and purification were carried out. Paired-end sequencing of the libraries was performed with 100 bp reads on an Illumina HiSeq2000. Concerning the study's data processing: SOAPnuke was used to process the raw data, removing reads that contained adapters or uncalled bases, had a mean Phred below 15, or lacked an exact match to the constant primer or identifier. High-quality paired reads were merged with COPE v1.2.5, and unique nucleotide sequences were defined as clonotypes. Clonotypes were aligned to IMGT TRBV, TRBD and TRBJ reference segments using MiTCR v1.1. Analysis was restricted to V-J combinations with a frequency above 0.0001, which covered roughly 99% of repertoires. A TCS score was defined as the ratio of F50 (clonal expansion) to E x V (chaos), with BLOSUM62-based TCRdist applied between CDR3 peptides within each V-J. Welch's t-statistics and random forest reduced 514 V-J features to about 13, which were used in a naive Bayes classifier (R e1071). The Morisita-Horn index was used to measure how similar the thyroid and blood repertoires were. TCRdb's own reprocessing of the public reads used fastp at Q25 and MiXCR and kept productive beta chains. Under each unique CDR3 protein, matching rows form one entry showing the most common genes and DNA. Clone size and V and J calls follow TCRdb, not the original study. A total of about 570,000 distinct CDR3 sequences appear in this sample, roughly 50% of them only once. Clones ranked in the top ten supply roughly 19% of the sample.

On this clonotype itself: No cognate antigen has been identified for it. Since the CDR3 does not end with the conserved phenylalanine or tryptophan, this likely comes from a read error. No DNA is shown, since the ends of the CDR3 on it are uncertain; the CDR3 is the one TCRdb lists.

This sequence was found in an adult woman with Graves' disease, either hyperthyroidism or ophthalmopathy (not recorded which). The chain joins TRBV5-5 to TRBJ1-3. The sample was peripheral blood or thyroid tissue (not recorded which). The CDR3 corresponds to CASSLPRNT.